A selection of T cell receptor beta chains follows, all from one sample in a study of T cell responses to AZD1222 COVID-19 vaccine. Here immunoSEQ multiplex PCR was the method, and the copy in TCRdb shows in-frame clones only, minus some. The sample records under 150,000 clones, 90% to 95% being singletons. The material sequenced was peripheral blood, taken on day 0 of AZD1222 vaccination. The receptors were sampled from an adult in good health. Each CDR3 is given with its conserved first and last residue. The D gene is left open where the match is weak. Size values are once, few and many counts, or a class for expanded clones, and some rows have none.

CDR3: CASSLLVEGYTF
DNA: TGTGCCAGCAGCTTGTTGGTGGAGGGCTACACCTTC
V: TRBV7-9
size: NA
J: TRBJ1-2
D: NA

CDR3: CASSPGTSYEQFF
DNA: TGCGCCAGCAGCCCGGGGACTAGTTACGAGCAGTTCTTC
V: TRBV5-1
size: NA
J: TRBJ2-1
D: TRBD2

CDR3: CAISDRGKANTEAFF
DNA: TGTGCCATCAGTGATAGGGGGAAGGCGAACACTGAAGCTTTCTTT
V: TRBV10-3
size: NA
J: TRBJ1-1
D: NA

CDR3: CASSPSLTDTQYF
DNA: TGTGCCAGCTCACCCTCTTTGACAGATACGCAGTATTTT
V: TRBV18
size: few
J: TRBJ2-3
D: NA

CDR3: CASSGLAGVAYEQYF
DNA: TGTGCCAGCAGTGGACTAGCGGGAGTAGCTTACGAGCAGTACTTC
V: TRBV2
size: once
J: TRBJ2-7
D: TRBD2

CDR3: CASSLVRVAGTEAFF
DNA: TGTGCCAGCAGCTTAGTCAGGGTGGCCGGCACTGAAGCTTTCTTT
V: TRBV7-2
size: NA
J: TRBJ1-1
D: NA

CDR3: CASRTLVNTEAFF
DNA: TGTGCCAGCAGAACGTTGGTGAACACTGAAGCTTTCTTT
V: TRBV6-6
size: NA
J: TRBJ1-1
D: NA

CDR3: CASSLEAEKLFF
DNA: TGTGCCAGCAGCTTGGAAGCTGAAAAACTGTTTTTT
V: TRBV5-6
size: NA
J: TRBJ1-4
D: NA

CDR3: CSAPGHTEAFF
DNA: TGCAGTGCCCCCGGGCACACTGAAGCTTTCTTT
V: TRBV20-1
size: once
J: TRBJ1-1
D: NA

CDR3: CASRPLPLNTEAFF
DNA: TGTGCCAGCAGGCCCTTACCCCTAAACACTGAAGCTTTCTTT
V: TRBV27
size: NA
J: TRBJ1-1
D: NA

CDR3: CASSPDSLYGYTF
DNA: TGTGCCAGCAGCCCGGACAGCCTCTATGGCTACACCTTC
V: TRBV12-3/TRBV12-4
size: NA
J: TRBJ1-2
D: NA

CDR3: CASRPISEGFEQFF
DNA: TGTGCCAGCAGGCCGATCTCGGAGGGATTTGAGCAGTTCTTC
V: TRBV25-1
size: once
J: TRBJ2-1
D: NA

CDR3: CASSTLGNTIYF
DNA: TGTGCCAGTTCTACACTTGGAAACACCATATATTTT
V: TRBV12-3/TRBV12-4
size: NA
J: TRBJ1-3
D: NA

CDR3: CASSELRLISTNEKLFF
DNA: TGTGCCAGCAGTGAACTCCGGCTAATATCAACTAATGAAAAACTGTTTTTT
V: TRBV2
size: once
J: TRBJ1-4
D: NA

CDR3: CASSSRTGPNYGYTF
DNA: TGTGCCAGCAGCTCAAGGACAGGCCCGAACTATGGCTACACCTTC
V: TRBV7-2
size: NA
J: TRBJ1-2
D: TRBD1

CDR3: CASSQGTGSNTEAFF
DNA: TGCGCCAGCAGCCAGGGGACAGGATCGAACACTGAAGCTTTCTTT
V: TRBV4-3
size: NA
J: TRBJ1-1
D: TRBD1

CDR3: CASSSLRTGGHTIYF
DNA: TGTGCCAGCAGCAGTCTCCGGACAGGGGGCCACACCATATATTTT
V: TRBV5-6
size: NA
J: TRBJ1-3
D: TRBD1